A selection of T cell receptor beta chains follows, all from one sample in a study of CD8 T cells in ankylosing spondylitis. TCRdb passed the 5' RACE reads through MiXCR, listing each CDR3 protein once. The table records about 400,000 distinct CDR3 sequences, about 20% of them present only once. The sample taken for sequencing was blood, either unsorted or a sorted T cell fraction (not recorded which). All receptors derive from a male donor with ankylosing spondylitis. CDR3s include the opening cysteine and the closing phenylalanine or tryptophan. A D gene is named only where the DNA matches it firmly. Clone size appears in some rows only: once, few, many, or a class for an expanded clone.

D,J,length,V,size,DNA,CDR3
-,TRBJ1-4,14,TRBV28,-,TGTGCCAGCAGTTTATTCGGGTCTAATGAAAAACTGTTTTTT,CASSLFGSNEKLFF
-,TRBJ2-1,14,TRBV11-2,-,TGTGCCAGCAGCGAACACGCAGAGTTAAATGAGCAGTTCTTC,CASSEHAELNEQFF
-,TRBJ2-1,14,TRBV19,-,TGTGCCAGTAGTATCGGGCAGACGTCCAATGAGCAGTTCTTC,CASSIGQTSNEQFF
TRBD1,TRBJ2-1,16,TRBV15,-,TGTGCCACCTTCCCCCTGGGGACAGCAAAAATCAATGAGCAGTTCTTC,CATFPLGTAKINEQFF
-,TRBJ2-7,14,TRBV7-2,-,TGTGCCAGCAGCTCCGGGACTCTTCCCTACGAGCAGTACTTC,CASSSGTLPYEQYF
TRBD1,TRBJ2-2,16,TRBV5-1,few,TGCGCCAGCAGCTTAAGAGGGACAGGGTCCACCGGGGAGCTGTTTTTT,CASSLRGTGSTGELFF
-,TRBJ2-4,17,TRBV6-5,few,TGTGCCAGCAGTTACCCCCGGACTGGTCTAGCCAAAAACATTCAGTACTTC,CASSYPRTGLAKNIQYF
TRBD1,TRBJ2-7,14,TRBV7-6,few,TGTGCCAGCAGCTTGGGACAGGGGGTCTACGAGCAGTACTTC,CASSLGQGVYEQYF
-,TRBJ2-2,15,TRBV7-9,few,TGTGCCAGCGAATCGGGACCGAGGGGCACCGGGGAGCTGTTTTTT,CASESGPRGTGELFF
-,TRBJ2-2,14,TRBV5-1,-,TGCGCCAGCAGCTTGGGAGAGGAGACCGGGGAGCTGTTTTTT,CASSLGEETGELFF
-,TRBJ1-2,13,TRBV30,few,TGTGCCTCAGCCAGGCGGAGGGGGACTGGCTACACCTTC,CASARRRGTGYTF
TRBD1,TRBJ1-2,13,TRBV7-9,few,TGTGCCAGCAGCACACCGGGACAGGGCGGCTACACCTTC,CASSTPGQGGYTF
TRBD2,TRBJ2-2,16,TRBV10-3,-,TGTGCCATCGGGGGGACTAGCGGGTCGAACACCGGGGAGCTGTTTTTT,CAIGGTSGSNTGELFF
TRBD2,TRBJ2-1,18,TRBV27,-,TGTGCCAGCAGCCCCGCGGGGTATGGCGGGAGGAACTACAATGAGCAGTTCTTC,CASSPAGYGGRNYNEQFF
TRBD1,TRBJ1-5,15,TRBV6-1,few,TGTGCCAGCAGGCCTAAACAGGGGGGCAATCAGCCCCAGCATTTT,CASRPKQGGNQPQHF
-,TRBJ2-7,13,TRBV5-1,many,TGCGCCAGCAGCTTGTCGCCATCCTACGAGCAGTACTTC,CASSLSPSYEQYF
-,TRBJ2-2,13,TRBV27,few,TGTGCCAGCAGTCTCCTTGGCGGCGGGGAGCTGTTTTTT,CASSLLGGGELFF
TRBD1,TRBJ2-5,18,TRBV27,-,TGTGCCAGCAGTTGGACCGGCCCTGGCCGACAGGGTCAAGAGACCCAGTACTTC,CASSWTGPGRQGQETQYF
TRBD1,TRBJ2-1,16,TRBV7-3,few,TGTGCCAGCAGCAATATGCCCCCAGGGGGCGCGGATGAGCAGTTCTTC,CASSNMPPGGADEQFF
TRBD1,TRBJ2-7,14,TRBV7-9,many,TGTGCCAGCAGCTCCCAAGGGGGCCCCCTCGAGCAGTACTTC,CASSSQGGPLEQYF
-,TRBJ1-2,13,TRBV29-1,-,TGCAGCGTTGATTTGACATCGACCTATGGCTACACCTTC,CSVDLTSTYGYTF
-,TRBJ1-1,15,TRBV28,many,TGTGCCAGCAGTTTCTCCCCTAGGGTCGGCACTGAAGCTTTCTTT,CASSFSPRVGTEAFF
-,TRBJ2-3,17,TRBV4-2,few,TGTGCCAGCAGCCGTACCACCCGAACAGGAGGTACAGATACGCAGTATTTT,CASSRTTRTGGTDTQYF
-,TRBJ1-6,13,TRBV20-1,few,TGCAGTGCTGATGGCAGGGGTCGGTTGCCCCTCCACTTT,CSADGRGRLPLHF
-,TRBJ2-5,13,TRBV3-1,few,TGTGCCAGCAGCCTTACAGGACGAGAGACCCAGTACTTC,CASSLTGRETQYF
TRBD1,TRBJ2-2,14,TRBV10-3,few,TGTGCCACCCAGACAGGGGCGAACACCGGGGAGCTGTTTTTT,CATQTGANTGELFF
TRBD2,TRBJ2-1,14,TRBV12-3/TRBV12-4,-,TGTGCCAGCCTTGGGGGGGGCTCCTACAATGAGCAGTTCTTC,CASLGGGSYNEQFF
TRBD2,TRBJ2-7,13,TRBV20-1,few,TGCAGTGCTAGAATAGCGGGAAGGTACGAGCAGTACTTC,CSARIAGRYEQYF
TRBD1,TRBJ2-7,15,TRBV4-2,-,TGTGCCAGCAGCCAAGGGGGACAGGGTCTCTACGAGCAGTACTTC,CASSQGGQGLYEQYF
-,TRBJ2-2,14,TRBV29-1,few,TGCAGCGTTGGTGGGCCTAGTGGGACCGGGGAGCTGTTTTTT,CSVGGPSGTGELFF
TRBD1,TRBJ2-7,14,TRBV2,-,TGTGCCAGCAGAGAAACAGGGGGCACGTACGAGCAGTACTTC,CASRETGGTYEQYF
TRBD1,TRBJ2-1,15,TRBV2,-,TGTGCCAGCAGTTCGGACAGGGTCACCTACAATGAGCAGTTCTTC,CASSSDRVTYNEQFF
-,TRBJ2-1,14,TRBV12-3/TRBV12-4,-,TGTGCCAGCAGTCCGCTGGACAGCTACAATGAGCAGTTCTTC,CASSPLDSYNEQFF
-,TRBJ2-1,14,TRBV7-6,-,TGTGCCAGCAGCTTACCCCCAAAGAACAATGAGCAGTTCTTC,CASSLPPKNNEQFF
TRBD1,TRBJ2-1,15,TRBV2,-,TGTGCCAGCAGTGATCAGGGGGTCTCCTACAATGAGCAGTTCTTC,CASSDQGVSYNEQFF
-,TRBJ1-2,15,TRBV6-5,-,TGTGCCAGCAGTTACTCGGGTGCATGGGGGTTTGGCTACACCTTC,CASSYSGAWGFGYTF
-,TRBJ2-7,12,TRBV20-1,few,TGCAGTACCTCAGCTCGGCCCTACGAGCAGTACTTC,CSTSARPYEQYF
-,TRBJ2-3,13,TRBV29-1,few,TGCAGCGTTGAAAACTTTGGAACAGATACGCAGTATTTT,CSVENFGTDTQYF